The 5 T cell receptor beta chains in this list originate from one sample, sequenced in a study of technical replicates of blood from a few donors. Libraries were prepared by immunoSEQ multiplex PCR; TCRdb keeps only in-frame clonotypes and omits some of them. Of tens of thousands of clones in the sample, under 98% were seen once. Specimen: T cells isolated from PBMCs. These receptors originate from a human donor in good health.

The CDR3 reads CASSFSGNTEAFF. CDR3 sequence (DNA): TGTGCCAGCAGCTTTTCCGGGAACACTGAAGCTTTCTTT. This sequence joins TRBV11-3 and TRBJ1-1; no definite D call. This CDR3 region has 13 residues. Per the germline V gene, CDR1 is SGHNT and CDR2 is YENEEA. The ends were cut back, 3 bases at V and 1 base at J, with 6 bases in the middle.

The chain has TRBV28 and TRBJ1-1; perhaps TRBD1 as D (5 bases). Germline-derived CDR1 and CDR2 are MDHEN and SYDVKM. V was shortened by 3 bases and J by 1 base, with 6 bases between the two germline ends. The CDR3 runs 13 residues. The CDR3 DNA reads as TGTGCCAGCAGTTTCGGGGGGAACACTGAAGCTTTCTTT. It codes for CASSFGGNTEAFF.

This clone has a single count. The rearrangement links TRBV19 to TRBJ1-4; D might be TRBD1 (6 bases). The V end lost 6 bases, the J end lost 3 bases, and 14 bases lay between the germline ends. Germline CDR1 reads LNHDA; CDR2 reads SQIVND (reference sequence). The CDR3 is 15 residues long. CDR3 loop: CASRPNQGSNEKLFF. The CDR3 DNA sequence: TGTGCCAGTAGACCTAACCAGGGGTCTAATGAAAAACTGTTTTTT.

The rearrangement links TRBV7-8 to TRBJ1-1; no definite D call. The CDR3 loop spans 13 amino acids. The V end was cut by 3 bases, the J end by 1 base, with 6 bases between. Germline values: CDR1 SGHVS, CDR2 FQNEAQ. CDR3 DNA sequence: TGTGCCAGCAGCTTGGCGGGGAACACTGAAGCTTTCTTT. It encodes CASSLAGNTEAFF.

A single count supports this clone. The CDR3 is CATSRPTVGVMTYEQYF. The CDR3 DNA sequence: TGTGCCACCAGCAGGCCTACAGTCGGGGTTATGACCTACGAGCAGTACTTC. V is TRBV15 and J is TRBJ2-7; the D gene is possibly TRBD2 (5 bases). In germline, CDR1 is LNHNV, CDR2 YYDKDF (reference sequence). The V end lost 3 bases, the J end lost 2 bases, and 20 bases lay between the germline ends. This CDR3 has 17 residues.